The following is a T cell receptor (beta chain) sequence with its context. Its antigen is not identified. The sample is drawn from a study of vaccination and CD4 T cells after COVID-19. Study-level information: From HCoV-229E, HCoV-OC43, HCoV-NL63 and SARS-CoV-2, overlapping spike peptides were used to stimulate the cells.

As to treatment: approximately 11-day PBMC culture with coronavirus spike peptide pools or control peptides (ViraFEST assay). Cell culture was performed with approximately 1.8 million PBMCs per well in the presence of about 9.1 IU/ml IL-2 and approximately 9.6 ug/ml peptide pools. An Oncomine TCR Beta short-read assay was used to sequence the DNA from cultured CD4+ T cells. A single record per CDR3 protein comes from TCRdb applying MiXCR to the PCR reads. The table has approximately 14,000 distinct CDR3 sequences, around 38% seen once. Germline V gene data show CDR1 as DFQATT and CDR2 as SNEGSKA (reference sequence). The CDR3 totals 19 residues. Germline trimming cut 3 bases from V and 2 bases from J; bases unmatched to any gene: 17.

V usage is TRBV20-1 and J usage is TRBJ2-3; 10 bases fit TRBD1. The sequencing input was CD4+ T cells from blood, cultured in vitro. This TCR was sampled from a human donor who had recovered from COVID-19. Written as DNA, the CDR3 is TGCAGTGCTAGTGATCCGGGACAGGGGCCCTCGATACCCACAGATACGCAGTATTTT. This sequence encodes CSASDPGQGPSIPTDTQYF.